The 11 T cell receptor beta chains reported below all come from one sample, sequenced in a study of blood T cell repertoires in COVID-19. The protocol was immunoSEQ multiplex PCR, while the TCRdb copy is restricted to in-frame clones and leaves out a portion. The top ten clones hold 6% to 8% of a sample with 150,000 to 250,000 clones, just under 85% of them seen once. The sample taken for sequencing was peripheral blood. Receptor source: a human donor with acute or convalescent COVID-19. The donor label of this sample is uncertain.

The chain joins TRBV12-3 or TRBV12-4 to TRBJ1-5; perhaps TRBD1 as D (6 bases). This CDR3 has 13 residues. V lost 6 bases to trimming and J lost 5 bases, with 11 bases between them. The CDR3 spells CASRNRDDQPQHF. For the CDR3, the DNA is TGTGCCAGCAGGAACAGGGATGATCAGCCCCAGCATTTT.

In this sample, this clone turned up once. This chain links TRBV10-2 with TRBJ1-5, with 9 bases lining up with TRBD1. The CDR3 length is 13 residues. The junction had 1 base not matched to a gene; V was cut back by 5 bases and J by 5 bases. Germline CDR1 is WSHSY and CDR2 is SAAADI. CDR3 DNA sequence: TGCGCCAGCAGTAGGGACAGGGATCAGCCCCAGCATTTT. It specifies CASSRDRDQPQHF.

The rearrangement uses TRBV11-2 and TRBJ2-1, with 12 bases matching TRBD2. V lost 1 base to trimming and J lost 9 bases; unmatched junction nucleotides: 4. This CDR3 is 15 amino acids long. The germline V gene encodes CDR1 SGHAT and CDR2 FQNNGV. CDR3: CASSLGVTSGSEQFF. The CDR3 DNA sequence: TGTGCCAGCAGCTTAGGTGTGACTAGCGGGAGTGAGCAGTTCTTC.

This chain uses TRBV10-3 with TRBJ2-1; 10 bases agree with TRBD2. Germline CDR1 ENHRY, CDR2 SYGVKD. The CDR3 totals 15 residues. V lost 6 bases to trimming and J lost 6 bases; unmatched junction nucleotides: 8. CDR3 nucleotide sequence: TGTGCCATCAGACCGCAGAGCGGGAGGGGCAATGAGCAGTTCTTC. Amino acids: CAIRPQSGRGNEQFF.

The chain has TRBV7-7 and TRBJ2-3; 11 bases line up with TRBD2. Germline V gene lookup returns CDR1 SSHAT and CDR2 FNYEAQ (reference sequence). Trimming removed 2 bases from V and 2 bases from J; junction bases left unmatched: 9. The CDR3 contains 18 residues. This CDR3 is CASSLSSSGRRVTDTQYF. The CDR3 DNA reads TGTGCCAGCAGCTTAAGTTCTAGCGGGAGGAGGGTCACAGATACGCAGTATTTT.

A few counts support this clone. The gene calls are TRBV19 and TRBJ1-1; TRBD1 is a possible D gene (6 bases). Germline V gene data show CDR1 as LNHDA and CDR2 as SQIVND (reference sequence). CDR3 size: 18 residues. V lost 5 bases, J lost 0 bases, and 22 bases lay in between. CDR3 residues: CASSGVGQTSLVNTEAFF. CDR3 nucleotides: TGTGCCAGTAGTGGGGTAGGACAGACTTCTTTAGTGAACACTGAAGCTTTCTTT.

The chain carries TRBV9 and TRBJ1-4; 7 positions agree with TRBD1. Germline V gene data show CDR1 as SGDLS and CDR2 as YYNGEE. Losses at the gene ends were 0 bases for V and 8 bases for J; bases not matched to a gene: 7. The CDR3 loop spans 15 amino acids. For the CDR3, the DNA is TGTGCCAGCAGCGTAGGGGACAGCGGTCGAGAAAAACTGTTTTTT. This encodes CASSVGDSGREKLFF.

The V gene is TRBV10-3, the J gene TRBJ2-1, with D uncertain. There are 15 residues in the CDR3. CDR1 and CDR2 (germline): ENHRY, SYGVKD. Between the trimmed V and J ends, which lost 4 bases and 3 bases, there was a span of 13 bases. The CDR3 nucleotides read TGTGCCATCAGTGCCGGCGGAGCCCGCTACAATGAGCAGTTCTTC. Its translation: CAISAGGARYNEQFF.

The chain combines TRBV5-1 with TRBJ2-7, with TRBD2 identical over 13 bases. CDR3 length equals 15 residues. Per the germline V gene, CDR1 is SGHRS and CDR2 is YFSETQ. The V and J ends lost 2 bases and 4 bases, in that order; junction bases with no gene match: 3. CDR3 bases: TGCGCCAGCAGCTTCTGGACTAGCGGGAGTTACGAGCAGTACTTC. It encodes CASSFWTSGSYEQYF.

DNA of the CDR3: TGTGCCAGCAGTTCCACCGGGACAGGGACCTACGAGCAGTACTTC. Translated, it gives CASSSTGTGTYEQYF. The V and J genes are TRBV6-6 and TRBJ2-7, with 9 bases that match TRBD1. The CDR3 loop spans 15 amino acids. J was trimmed by 2 bases and V by 4 bases; bases with no gene match: 6. Germline loops: CDR1 MNHNY, CDR2 SVGAGI (reference sequence).

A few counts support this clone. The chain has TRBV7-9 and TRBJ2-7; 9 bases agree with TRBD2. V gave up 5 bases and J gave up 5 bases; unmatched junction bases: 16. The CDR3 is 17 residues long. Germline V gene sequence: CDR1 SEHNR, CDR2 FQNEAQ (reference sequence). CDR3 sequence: CASSLSPALAGTHEQYF. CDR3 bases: TGTGCCAGCAGCCTATCCCCCGCCCTAGCGGGAACCCACGAGCAGTACTTC.